The 2 T cell receptor beta chains reported below all come from one sample, sequenced in a study of blood T cells in healthy people across ages. It was with a sample-barcoded 5' primer and a J-beta primer mix that a second PCR of roughly 7 to 11 cycles was run. TCRdb itself ran the 5' RACE reads through MiXCR, one entry per CDR3 protein. The sample consists of around 1.5 million distinct CDR3 sequences, 42% of them appearing once. Sequencing was carried out using blood. The source of these receptors is a young woman in good health.

This clonotype showed up just a few times. The V gene is TRBV6-1, the J gene TRBJ2-3, with D unresolved. The germline V gene encodes CDR1 MNHNS and CDR2 SASEGT. V dropped 6 bases and J dropped 4 bases, with 14 bases sitting between them. The CDR3 sequence is 14 residues long. The CDR3 is CASRALSFADTQYF. The DNA of the CDR3 is TGTGCCAGCAGAGCCCTCTCATTCGCAGATACGCAGTATTTT.

This clonotype has a handful of counts. This chain uses TRBV11-1 with TRBJ2-3; D unclear. V was pared by 0 bases and J by 1 base, with 5 bases between. Germline lookup yields CDR1 SGHAT and CDR2 FQDESV (reference sequence). The length of the CDR3 is 14 residues. CDR3 loop: CASSLAFGTDTQYF. In nucleotides, the CDR3 is TGTGCCAGCAGCTTAGCTTTCGGCACAGATACGCAGTATTTT.